The entry below gives a single TCR beta chain sequence along with its context. The antigen remains unidentified. This sample is part of a study of OX40 agonist ivuxolimab in advanced cancers. The germline V gene has CDR1 SGHDT and CDR2 YYEEEE. The CDR3 spans 15 residues. Trimming removed 4 bases from V and 4 bases from J; junction bases left unmatched: 8. Findings and caveats of the study: Researchers did not establish what antigens the expanded peripheral T cells target. Dose levels from 0.1 to 3.0 mg/kg saw CD4+ and CD8+ blood T cells expand clonally by week 6.

Produced via immunoSEQ multiplex PCR; TCRdb's table is partial and in-frame only. The table shows 60,000 to 75,000 clones, with about four fifths occurring only once. The chain recombines TRBV5-6 with TRBJ2-5; TRBD2 agrees at 9 bases. This TCR came from an adult with an advanced solid tumor such as melanoma, head and neck, liver or kidney cancer. Sequences were derived from CD4+ or CD8+ T cells sorted from blood, sampled in a trial of the OX40 agonist ivuxolimab. CDR3: CASSLGLAPLETQYF. Here the CDR3 DNA reads TGTGCCAGCAGCCTGGGACTAGCCCCCCTAGAGACCCAGTACTTC.